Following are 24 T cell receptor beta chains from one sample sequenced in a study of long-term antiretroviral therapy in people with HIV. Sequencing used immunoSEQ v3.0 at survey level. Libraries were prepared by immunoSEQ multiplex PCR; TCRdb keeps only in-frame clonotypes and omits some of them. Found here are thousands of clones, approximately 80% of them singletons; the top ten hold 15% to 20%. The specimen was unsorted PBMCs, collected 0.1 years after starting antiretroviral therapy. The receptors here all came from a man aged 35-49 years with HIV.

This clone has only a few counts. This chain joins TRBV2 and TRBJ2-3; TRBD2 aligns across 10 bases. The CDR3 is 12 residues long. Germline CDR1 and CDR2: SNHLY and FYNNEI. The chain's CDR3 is CGLAGGTDTQYF. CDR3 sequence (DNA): TGTGGCCTAGCGGGGGGCACAGATACGCAGTATTTT.

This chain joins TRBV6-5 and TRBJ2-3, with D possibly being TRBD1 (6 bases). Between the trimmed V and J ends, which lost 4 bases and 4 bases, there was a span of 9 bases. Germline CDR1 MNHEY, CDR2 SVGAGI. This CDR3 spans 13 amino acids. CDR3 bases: TGTGCCAGCAGTTCCGGACAGTCAGATACGCAGTATTTT. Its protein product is CASSSGQSDTQYF.

CDR3 sequence: CASSLARGSNQPQHF. In DNA form, the CDR3 reads TGTGCCAGCAGCTTAGCTCGCGGTAGCAATCAGCCCCAGCATTTT. This rearrangement joins TRBV7-8 to TRBJ1-5; D gene ambiguous. Trimming stripped 0 bases from V and 0 bases from J, with 6 bases between. The CDR3 has 15 residues. Per germline, CDR1 SGHVS and CDR2 FQNEAQ.

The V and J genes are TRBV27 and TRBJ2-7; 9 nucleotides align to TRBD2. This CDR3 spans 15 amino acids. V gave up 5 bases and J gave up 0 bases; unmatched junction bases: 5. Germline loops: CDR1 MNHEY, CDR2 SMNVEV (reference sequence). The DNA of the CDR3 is TGTGCCAGCAGTGTTAGCGGGGGAGCCTCCTACGAGCAGTACTTC. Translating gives CASSVSGGASYEQYF.

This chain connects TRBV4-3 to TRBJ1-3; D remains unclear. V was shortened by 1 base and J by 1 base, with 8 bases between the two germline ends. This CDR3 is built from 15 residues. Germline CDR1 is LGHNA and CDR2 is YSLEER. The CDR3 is CASSQGPGSGNTIYF. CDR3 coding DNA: TGCGCCAGCAGCCAAGGTCCGGGATCTGGAAACACCATATATTTT.

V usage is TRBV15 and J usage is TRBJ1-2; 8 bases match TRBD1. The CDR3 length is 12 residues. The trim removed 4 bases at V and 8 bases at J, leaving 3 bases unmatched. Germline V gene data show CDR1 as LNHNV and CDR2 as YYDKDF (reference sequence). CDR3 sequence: CATSMDRDGYTF. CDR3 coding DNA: TGTGCCACCAGCATGGACAGGGACGGCTACACCTTC.

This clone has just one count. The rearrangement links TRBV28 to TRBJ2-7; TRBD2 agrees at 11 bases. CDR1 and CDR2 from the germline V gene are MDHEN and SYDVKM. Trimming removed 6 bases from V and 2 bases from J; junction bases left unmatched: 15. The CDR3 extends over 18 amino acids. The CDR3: CASSRGTSGGGGTYEQYF. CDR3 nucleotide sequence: TGTGCCAGCAGCCGCGGGACTAGCGGAGGGGGGGGTACCTACGAGCAGTACTTC.

The CDR3 nucleotides are TGTGCCAGCAGCTCCGTCCAGCCAATGGTAAACACTGAAGCTTTCTTT. Translated, it gives CASSSVQPMVNTEAFF. The chain uses TRBV7-7 and TRBJ1-1, with D unclear. From germline, CDR1 is SSHAT and CDR2 FNYEAQ (reference sequence). Trimming took 4 bases from V and 2 from J, leaving 17 bases between them. The length of the CDR3 is 16 residues.

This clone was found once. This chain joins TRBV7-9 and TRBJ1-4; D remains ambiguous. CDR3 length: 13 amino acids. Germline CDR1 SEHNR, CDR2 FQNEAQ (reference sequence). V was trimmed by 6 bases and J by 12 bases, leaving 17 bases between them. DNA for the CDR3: TGTGCCAGCAGACTACCCACGGAGCATGAACTGTTTTTT. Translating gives CASRLPTEHELFF.

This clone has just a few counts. This chain's CDR3 is CASSRSGGDTGELFF. CDR3 sequence (DNA): TGTGCCAGCAGCCGTAGCGGGGGGGACACCGGGGAGCTGTTTTTT. The chain employs TRBV7-2 and TRBJ2-2; 11 bases agree with TRBD2. The CDR3 runs to 15 residues. V gave up 5 bases and J gave up 3 bases; unmatched junction bases: 2. The germline V gene has CDR1 SGHTA and CDR2 FQGNSA.

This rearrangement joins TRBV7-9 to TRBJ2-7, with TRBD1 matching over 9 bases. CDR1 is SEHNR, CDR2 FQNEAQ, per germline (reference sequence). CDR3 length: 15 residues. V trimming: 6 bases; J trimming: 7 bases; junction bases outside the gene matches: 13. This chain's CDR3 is CASSRGRTGEREQYF. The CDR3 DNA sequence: TGTGCCAGCAGTCGCGGGCGGACAGGGGAGAGAGAGCAGTACTTC.

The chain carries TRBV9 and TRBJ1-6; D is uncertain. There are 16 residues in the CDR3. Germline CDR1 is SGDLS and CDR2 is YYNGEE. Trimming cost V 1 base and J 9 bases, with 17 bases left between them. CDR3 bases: TGTGCCAGCAGCGTATCGGGGTTGAGCAGTGGTTCACCCCTCCACTTT. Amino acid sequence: CASSVSGLSSGSPLHF.

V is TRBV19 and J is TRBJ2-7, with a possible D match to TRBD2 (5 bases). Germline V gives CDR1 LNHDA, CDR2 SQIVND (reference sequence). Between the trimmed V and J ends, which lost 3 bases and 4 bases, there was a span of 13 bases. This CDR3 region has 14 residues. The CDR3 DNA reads TGTGCCAGTAGTATGGCTAGCAGGCTTTACGAGCAGTACTTC. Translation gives CASSMASRLYEQYF.

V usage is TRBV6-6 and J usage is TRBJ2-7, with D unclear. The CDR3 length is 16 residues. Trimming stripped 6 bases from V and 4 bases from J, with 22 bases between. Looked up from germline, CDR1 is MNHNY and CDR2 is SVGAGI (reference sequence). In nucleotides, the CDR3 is TGTGCCAGCAGACCTGAAGGAAGCTTAATCCCTTACGAGCAGTACTTC. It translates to CASRPEGSLIPYEQYF.

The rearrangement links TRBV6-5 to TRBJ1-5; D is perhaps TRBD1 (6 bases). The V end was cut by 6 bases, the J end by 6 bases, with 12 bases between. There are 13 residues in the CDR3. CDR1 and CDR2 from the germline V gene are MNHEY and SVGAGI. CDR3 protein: CASSYRVGQPQHF. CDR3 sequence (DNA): TGTGCCAGCAGCTACAGGGTCGGTCAGCCCCAGCATTTT.

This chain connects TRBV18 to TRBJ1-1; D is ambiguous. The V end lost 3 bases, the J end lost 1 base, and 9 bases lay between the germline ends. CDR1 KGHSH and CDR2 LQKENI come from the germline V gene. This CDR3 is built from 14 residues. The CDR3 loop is CASSPISQNTEAFF. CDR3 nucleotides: TGTGCCAGCTCACCGATTTCCCAGAACACTGAAGCTTTCTTT.

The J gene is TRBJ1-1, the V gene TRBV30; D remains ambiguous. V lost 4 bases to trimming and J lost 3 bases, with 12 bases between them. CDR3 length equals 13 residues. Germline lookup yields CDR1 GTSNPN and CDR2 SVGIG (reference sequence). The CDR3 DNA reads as TGTGCCTGGAAGGACGGCAGCGACACTGAAGCTTTCTTT. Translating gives CAWKDGSDTEAFF.

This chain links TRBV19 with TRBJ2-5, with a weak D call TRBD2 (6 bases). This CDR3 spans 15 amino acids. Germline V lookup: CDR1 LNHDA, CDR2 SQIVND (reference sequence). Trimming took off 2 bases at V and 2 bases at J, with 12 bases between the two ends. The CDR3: CASSILGGLQETQYF. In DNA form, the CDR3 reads TGTGCCAGTAGTATACTGGGGGGTTTGCAAGAGACCCAGTACTTC. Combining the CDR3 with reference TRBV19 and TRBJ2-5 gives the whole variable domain DGGITQSPKYLFRKEGQNVTLSCEQNLNHDAMYWYRQDPGQGLRLIYYSQIVNDFQKGDIAEGYSVSREKKESFPLTVTSAQKNPTAFYLCASSILGGLQETQYFGPGTRLLVL.

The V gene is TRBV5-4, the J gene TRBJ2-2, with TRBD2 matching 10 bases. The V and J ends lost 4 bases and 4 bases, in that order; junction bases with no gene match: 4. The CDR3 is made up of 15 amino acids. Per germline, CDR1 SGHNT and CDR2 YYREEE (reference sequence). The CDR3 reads CASSVTSGATGELFF. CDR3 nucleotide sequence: TGTGCCAGCAGCGTAACTAGCGGGGCCACCGGGGAGCTGTTTTTT.

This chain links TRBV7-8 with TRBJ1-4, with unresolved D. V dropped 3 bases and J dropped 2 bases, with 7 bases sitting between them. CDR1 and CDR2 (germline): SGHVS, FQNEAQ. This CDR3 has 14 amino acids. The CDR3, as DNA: TGTGCCAGCAGCTTTACGGGTACTAATGAAAAACTGTTTTTT. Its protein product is CASSFTGTNEKLFF.

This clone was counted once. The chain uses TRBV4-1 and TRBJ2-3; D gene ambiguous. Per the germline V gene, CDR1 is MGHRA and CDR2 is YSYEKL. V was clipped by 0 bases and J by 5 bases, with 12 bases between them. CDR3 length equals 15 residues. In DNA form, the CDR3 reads TGCGCCAGCAGCCAAGATGACGGGCCCGGAGATACGCAGTATTTT. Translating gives CASSQDDGPGDTQYF.

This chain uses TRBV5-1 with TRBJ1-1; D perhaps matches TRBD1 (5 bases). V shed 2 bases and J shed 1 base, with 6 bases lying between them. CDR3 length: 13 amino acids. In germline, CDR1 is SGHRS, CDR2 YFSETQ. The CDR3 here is CASSFTGNTEAFF. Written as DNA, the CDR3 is TGCGCCAGCAGCTTTACAGGGAACACTGAAGCTTTCTTT.

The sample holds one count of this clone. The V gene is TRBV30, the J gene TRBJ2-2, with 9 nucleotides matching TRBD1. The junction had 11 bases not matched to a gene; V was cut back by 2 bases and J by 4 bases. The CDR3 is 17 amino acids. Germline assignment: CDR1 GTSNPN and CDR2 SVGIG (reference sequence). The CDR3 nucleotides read TGTGCCTGGAGTAAGGGACAGGGTGGGCCCGCCACCGGGGAGCTGTTTTTT. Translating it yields CAWSKGQGGPATGELFF.

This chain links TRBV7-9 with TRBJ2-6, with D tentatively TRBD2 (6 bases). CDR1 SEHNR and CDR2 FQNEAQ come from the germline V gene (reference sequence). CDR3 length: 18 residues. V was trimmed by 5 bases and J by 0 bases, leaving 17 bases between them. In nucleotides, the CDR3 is TGTGCCAGCAGCCCGAACGCGGGGCTAATCTCTGGGGCCAACGTCCTGACTTTC. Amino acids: CASSPNAGLISGANVLTF.